The 29 T cell receptor beta chains listed next were all sequenced from one sample in a study of shared clonotypes between healthy human individuals. Here immunoSEQ multiplex PCR was the method, and the copy in TCRdb shows in-frame clones only, minus some. The table shows around 1.6 million clones, with 95% to 99% occurring only once. The sequenced sample was naive CD4+ T cells sorted from blood. As for subset: CD45RA+ positively selected. All receptors come from a man aged 25-45 years in good health.

The chain carries TRBV11-2 and TRBJ2-7, with a possible D match to TRBD2 (6 bases). Trimming took 5 bases from V and 3 from J, leaving 14 bases between them. The germline CDR1 and CDR2 sequences are SGHAT and FQNNGV. CDR3 length equals 14 residues. CDR3: CASSLFTRDYEQYF. CDR3 bases: TGTGCCAGCAGCCTATTTACGCGGGACTACGAGCAGTACTTC.

The chain links TRBV11-2 to TRBJ1-5; possible D gene TRBD1, 5 bases. This CDR3 region has 15 residues. The V end lost 3 bases, the J end lost 4 bases, and 13 bases lay between the germline ends. CDR1 and CDR2 from the germline V gene are SGHAT and FQNNGV. This chain's CDR3 is CASSFVGDLNQPQHF. The CDR3 coding sequence is TGTGCCAGCAGCTTTGTAGGGGACCTGAATCAGCCCCAGCATTTT. The full variable domain, its missing parts supplied by reference TRBV11-2 and TRBJ1-5, is EAGVAQSPRYKIIEKRQSVAFWCNPISGHATLYWYQQILGQGPKLLIQFQNNGVVDDSQLPKDRFSAERLKGVDSTLKIQPAKLEDSAVYLCASSFVGDLNQPQHFGDGTRLSIL.

The chain uses TRBV19 and TRBJ2-7; D is perhaps TRBD2 (5 bases). The V end lost 3 bases, the J end lost 0 bases, and 6 bases lay between the germline ends. The germline CDR1 and CDR2 sequences are LNHDA and SQIVND (reference sequence). This CDR3 is 13 amino acids long. Written as DNA, the CDR3 is TGTGCCAGTAGTATGGGGAGCTCCTACGAGCAGTACTTC. Amino acid sequence: CASSMGSSYEQYF.

V usage is TRBV6-5 and J usage is TRBJ1-1; D gene uncertain. In germline, CDR1 is MNHEY, CDR2 SVGAGI. Trimming shortened V by 4 bases and J by 1 base, and 13 bases separated the two germline ends. This CDR3 region has 15 residues. CDR3 nucleotides: TGTGCCAGCAGTTCCGAAGGACGGGGGAACACTGAAGCTTTCTTT. Protein: CASSSEGRGNTEAFF.

The chain combines TRBV28 with TRBJ1-3; D is ambiguous. The V and J ends lost 11 bases and 0 bases respectively, with 11 bases between them. Germline CDR1 is MDHEN and CDR2 is SYDVKM. This CDR3 has 13 residues. The CDR3, as DNA: TGTGCCTACGGGAAGTCCTCTGGAAACACCATATATTTT. Translating it yields CAYGKSSGNTIYF.

The rearrangement joins TRBV27 to TRBJ2-1; no clear D. The CDR3 sequence is 13 residues long. V lost 3 bases and J lost 12, with 15 bases in between. Germline V gene lookup returns CDR1 MNHEY and CDR2 SMNVEV (reference sequence). The CDR3 reads CASSFTDLGGQFF. DNA of the CDR3: TGTGCCAGCAGTTTTACCGATTTGGGTGGGCAGTTCTTC.

This clone was picked up one time. The chain couples TRBV7-9 to TRBJ2-3; D remains ambiguous. The CDR3 has 17 amino acids. Germline values: CDR1 SEHNR, CDR2 FQNEAQ (reference sequence). With 5 bases removed from V and 5 bases from J, the gap between germline ends came to 23 bases. The CDR3 DNA reads TGTGCCAGCAGCCTTCTCAAAACAGAAGTTCCTCAAGATACGCAGTATTTT. It is translated as CASSLLKTEVPQDTQYF.

V gene TRBV20-1 combines with J gene TRBJ2-5; perhaps TRBD2 as D (5 bases). The ends were cut back, 7 bases at V and 5 bases at J, with 11 bases in the middle. The germline CDR1 and CDR2 sequences are DFQATT and SNEGSKA (reference sequence). The CDR3 runs 11 residues. The CDR3 sequence: CSVHRGETQYF. The CDR3 nucleotides read TGCAGTGTCCACCGAGGGGAGACCCAGTACTTC.

The V call is TRBV9, the J call TRBJ2-1; 7 positions agree with TRBD2. V shed 0 bases and J 7 bases; nucleotides not matched to a gene: 4. Germline V CDR1 and CDR2: SGDLS, YYNGEE. This CDR3 contains 14 residues. CDR3 nucleotides: TGTGCCAGCAGCGTAGGGAGGCGGGAGAATGAGCAGTTCTTC. It encodes CASSVGRRENEQFF.

V gene TRBV5-1 combines with J gene TRBJ2-7; 11 bases map to TRBD1. The J segment lost 4 bases and the V segment lost 2 bases, leaving 8 bases of the junction unmatched. Germline CDR1 SGHRS, CDR2 YFSETQ. The CDR3 totals 16 residues. CDR3 region: CASSFVGGTGGYEQYF. The CDR3 DNA is TGCGCCAGCAGCTTCGTAGGTGGGACAGGGGGTTACGAGCAGTACTTC.

The chain couples TRBV7-2 to TRBJ2-7; tentative D call: TRBD2 (5 bases). Germline V gene data show CDR1 as SGHTA and CDR2 as FQGNSA. The V end lost 0 bases, the J end lost 3 bases, and 15 bases lay between the germline ends. The CDR3 has 16 amino acids. The CDR3 spells CASSLAPLIRDYEQYF. For the CDR3, the DNA is TGTGCCAGCAGCTTAGCTCCTTTAATACGGGACTACGAGCAGTACTTC.

The V and J genes are TRBV30 and TRBJ1-1; D might be TRBD1 (5 bases). In germline, CDR1 is GTSNPN, CDR2 SVGIG (reference sequence). The CDR3 totals 12 residues. V gave up 8 bases and J gave up 1 base, with 11 bases separating them. CDR3 sequence (DNA): TGTGCCCGCCAAACAGGGAACACTGAAGCTTTCTTT. This sequence encodes CARQTGNTEAFF.

V and J are TRBV7-9 and TRBJ2-1; 9 bases fit TRBD1. Germline V gene sequence: CDR1 SEHNR, CDR2 FQNEAQ (reference sequence). Trimming removed 6 bases from V and 4 bases from J; junction bases left unmatched: 7. The CDR3 is 15 residues long. The CDR3 DNA follows: TGTGCCAGCAGTTCATGGGACAGGGAGTACAATGAGCAGTTCTTC. Protein product: CASSSWDREYNEQFF.

The CDR3 nucleotides read TGTGCCAGCAGCGTAGATTCGGGGAATGGAGGTAATGAAAAACTGTTTTTT. This codes for CASSVDSGNGGNEKLFF. The J gene is TRBJ1-4, the V gene TRBV9; D is unresolved. Between the trimmed V and J ends, which lost 0 bases and 4 bases, there was a span of 16 bases. Germline CDR1 is SGDLS and CDR2 is YYNGEE. This CDR3 region has 17 residues. The full variable domain, rest sourced from reference TRBV9 and TRBJ1-4, is DSGVTQTPKHLITATGQRVTLRCSPRSGDLSVYWYQQSLDQGLQFLIQYYNGEERAKGNILERFSAQQFPDLHSELNLSSLELGDSALYFCASSVDSGNGGNEKLFFGSGTQLSVL.

The J gene is TRBJ2-7, the V gene TRBV5-8, with 8 bases fitting TRBD2. CDR3 length: 15 amino acids. V lost 6 bases to trimming and J lost 3 bases; unmatched junction nucleotides: 11. CDR1 and CDR2 (germline): SGHTS, YDEGEE. CDR3 nucleotides: TGTGCCAGCACCCCTCGCACTAGCGGCCTCTACGAGCAGTACTTC. Translation gives CASTPRTSGLYEQYF.

The chain employs TRBV28 and TRBJ2-5; D gene unclear. Per germline, CDR1 MDHEN and CDR2 SYDVKM. With 1 base removed from V and 1 base from J, the gap between germline ends came to 10 bases. The CDR3 has 15 residues. DNA of the CDR3: TGTGCCAGCAGTTTATCAGGCGCCCCCCAAGAGACCCAGTACTTC. It yields the protein CASSLSGAPQETQYF.

V usage is TRBV6-5 and J usage is TRBJ2-7; D is undetermined. Germline loops: CDR1 MNHEY, CDR2 SVGAGI. The CDR3 loop spans 13 amino acids. V was trimmed by 7 bases and J by 5 bases, leaving 15 bases between them. The CDR3 sequence: CASTRLLGNEQYF. CDR3 bases: TGTGCCAGCACCCGGCTCTTAGGTAACGAGCAGTACTTC.

The chain recombines TRBV7-9 with TRBJ1-5; 8 bases align to TRBD1. CDR1 SEHNR and CDR2 FQNEAQ come from the germline V gene (reference sequence). With V trimmed by 5 bases and J by 6 bases, 3 bases remained unmatched. There are 13 residues in the CDR3. The CDR3 protein is CASSNRGSQPQHF. The CDR3 DNA follows: TGTGCCAGCAGCAACAGGGGGAGTCAGCCCCAGCATTTT.

The chain links TRBV18 to TRBJ2-1, with a weak D call TRBD2 (5 bases). Trimming took off 3 bases at V and 0 bases at J, with 9 bases between the two ends. CDR3 size: 15 residues. Germline V gene sequence: CDR1 KGHSH, CDR2 LQKENI. The CDR3 DNA reads TGTGCCAGCTCACCGGACTCTGGCTCCTACAATGAGCAGTTCTTC. It codes for CASSPDSGSYNEQFF.

This sequence joins TRBV19 and TRBJ2-2; 10 nucleotides match TRBD1. Germline values: CDR1 LNHDA, CDR2 SQIVND (reference sequence). Trimming removed 1 base from V and 6 bases from J; junction bases left unmatched: 2. This CDR3 has 15 residues. In DNA form, the CDR3 reads TGTGCCAGTAGTATAGGACAGGGGGCGGCCGGGGAGCTGTTTTTT. Its protein is CASSIGQGAAGELFF.

The chain links TRBV10-3 to TRBJ2-6; no clear D gene. CDR1 is ENHRY and CDR2 is SYGVKD in the germline V gene. This CDR3 has 15 residues. V lost 0 bases to trimming and J lost 4 bases, with 7 bases between them. CDR3 loop: CAISESRGGANVLTF. DNA of the CDR3: TGTGCCATCAGTGAGTCCCGAGGAGGGGCCAACGTCCTGACTTTC.

In DNA form, the CDR3 reads TGTGCCAGCAGTGACTCTGCCCGGGACCGAGCTTTCTTT. Protein: CASSDSARDRAFF. The genes are TRBV6-4 and TRBJ1-1, with a possible D match to TRBD1 (5 bases). The germline CDR1 and CDR2 sequences are MRHNA and SNTAGT. The CDR3 spans 13 residues. Trimming took 0 bases from V and 10 from J, leaving 12 bases between them.

The rearrangement uses TRBV19 and TRBJ1-2; D call uncertain. This CDR3 comprises 14 residues. Germline V gene data show CDR1 as LNHDA and CDR2 as SQIVND (reference sequence). Between the trimmed V and J ends, which lost 4 bases and 6 bases, there was a span of 15 bases. The CDR3 sequence is CASSRTPAPHGYTF. Here the CDR3 DNA reads TGTGCCAGTAGTAGGACGCCCGCCCCGCATGGCTACACCTTC.

The chain combines TRBV27 with TRBJ1-5, with D possibly TRBD1 on 5 matching bases. The germline V gene has CDR1 MNHEY and CDR2 SMNVEV (reference sequence). Trimming removed 6 bases at V and 1 base at J, with 16 bases between. This CDR3 has 16 amino acids. CDR3 nucleotide sequence: TGTGCCAGCAGAACTCAGGGTCTGGGGAGCAATCAGCCCCAGCATTTT. This gives the protein CASRTQGLGSNQPQHF.

This chain links TRBV13 with TRBJ2-1, with D tentatively TRBD1 or TRBD2 (5 bases each). Trimming took 0 bases from V and 6 from J, leaving 15 bases between them. Per germline, CDR1 PRHDT and CDR2 FYEKMQ (reference sequence). The CDR3 length is 16 residues. The CDR3 DNA reads TGTGCCAGCAGCTTAGGTCCGGGACCGGTGGGCAATGAGCAGTTCTTC. Its protein is CASSLGPGPVGNEQFF.

The CDR3 region is CASSVNRGGQPQHF. In DNA, the CDR3 is TGTGCCAGCAGTGTCAACAGGGGCGGTCAGCCCCAGCATTTT. This chain connects TRBV28 to TRBJ1-5, with TRBD1 matching 7 bases. CDR1 is MDHEN and CDR2 is SYDVKM in the germline V gene. Losses at the gene ends were 5 bases for V and 6 bases for J; bases not matched to a gene: 7. CDR3 length: 14 amino acids.

V usage is TRBV29-1 and J usage is TRBJ1-1, with no clear D. CDR1 is SQVTM, CDR2 ANQGSEA, per germline. The CDR3 has 14 amino acids. The V gene lost 2 bases and the J gene lost 0 bases, with 10 bases spanning the gap. DNA for the CDR3: TGCAGCGTTGAAAGATACAGTATGAACACTGAAGCTTTCTTT. It translates to CSVERYSMNTEAFF.

V is TRBV7-9 and J is TRBJ2-1, with D possibly being TRBD1 (6 bases). Trimming removed 7 bases at V and 2 bases at J, with 18 bases between. The CDR3 is 16 residues long. Germline loops: CDR1 SEHNR, CDR2 FQNEAQ (reference sequence). The CDR3 DNA reads as TGTGCCAGCAAGATGGCCGGGACACCCACCTACAATGAGCAGTTCTTC. This translates into CASKMAGTPTYNEQFF.

This chain joins TRBV9 and TRBJ2-3, with D unresolved. The germline V and J ends were trimmed by 0 bases and 8 bases, with 4 bases remaining between them. Germline V gives CDR1 SGDLS, CDR2 YYNGEE. The CDR3 has 11 amino acids. The CDR3 sequence is CASSVAGTQYF. The DNA for the CDR3 is TGTGCCAGCAGCGTAGCTGGTACGCAGTATTTT.